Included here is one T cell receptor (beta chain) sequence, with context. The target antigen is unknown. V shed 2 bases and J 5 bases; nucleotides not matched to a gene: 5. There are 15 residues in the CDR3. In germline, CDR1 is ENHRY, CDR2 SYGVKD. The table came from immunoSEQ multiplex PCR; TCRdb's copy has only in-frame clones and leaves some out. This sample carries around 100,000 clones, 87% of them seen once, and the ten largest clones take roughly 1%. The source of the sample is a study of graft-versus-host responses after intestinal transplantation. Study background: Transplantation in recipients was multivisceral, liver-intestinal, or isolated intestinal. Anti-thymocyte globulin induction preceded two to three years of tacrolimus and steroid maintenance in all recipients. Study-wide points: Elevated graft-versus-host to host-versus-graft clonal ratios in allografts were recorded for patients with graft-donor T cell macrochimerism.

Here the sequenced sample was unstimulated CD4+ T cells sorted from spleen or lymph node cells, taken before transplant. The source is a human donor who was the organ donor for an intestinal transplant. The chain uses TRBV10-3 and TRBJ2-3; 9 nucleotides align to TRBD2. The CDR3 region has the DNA TGTGCCATCAGTGAGGGGGCAGCGGGGGGAGATACGCAGTATTTT. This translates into CAISEGAAGGDTQYF.